These 23 T cell receptor beta chains share one sample of origin, sequenced in a study of cytomegalovirus exposure and HLA in healthy donors. It was with 60 Vbeta and 13 Jbeta primers that the PCR ran. Sequencing was performed with immunoSEQ multiplex PCR; in TCRdb, only in-frame clones are kept and a portion is missing. The sample contains around 210,000 clones, over 75% of which appear only once. Material for sequencing was PBMCs. The receptors shown here come from a boy aged 5 to 17 in good health and CMV-seronegative.

The chain recombines TRBV11-2 with TRBJ2-1; D is perhaps TRBD2 (6 bases). Germline CDR1 and CDR2: SGHAT and FQNNGV. The CDR3 runs 18 residues. The V and J ends lost 1 base and 0 bases respectively, with 16 bases between them. The CDR3, as DNA: TGTGCCAGCAGCTTAGGGTCGCCGGGGGTCCCCTCCTACAATGAGCAGTTCTTC. Its protein product is CASSLGSPGVPSYNEQFF. The full variable domain, with the rest looked up from reference TRBV11-2 and TRBJ2-1, is EAGVAQSPRYKIIEKRQSVAFWCNPISGHATLYWYQQILGQGPKLLIQFQNNGVVDDSQLPKDRFSAERLKGVDSTLKIQPAKLEDSAVYLCASSLGSPGVPSYNEQFFGPGTRLTVL.

The gene calls are TRBV5-1 and TRBJ1-1; tentative D call: TRBD1 (5 bases). The CDR3 is 14 amino acids. Germline CDR1 and CDR2: SGHRS and YFSETQ. Trimming removed 4 bases from V and 0 bases from J, with 10 bases in between. CDR3 region: CASSATGLNTEAFF. CDR3 coding DNA: TGCGCCAGCAGCGCTACAGGCTTGAACACTGAAGCTTTCTTT.

The DNA of the CDR3 is TGTGCCAGCAGTCCCGGTTGGACTAGGGGCCACGAGCAGTACTTC. Its translation: CASSPGWTRGHEQYF. The genes are TRBV6-5 and TRBJ2-5; 7 nucleotides align to TRBD2. The J call could be wrong; TRBJ2-7 is a better fit for the DNA end. Looked up from germline, CDR1 is MNHEY and CDR2 is SVGAGI. The CDR3 spans 15 residues.

The chain uses TRBV10-3 and TRBJ1-1; the D gene is possibly TRBD1 (6 bases). This CDR3 spans 15 amino acids. Trimming cost V 2 bases and J 5 bases, with 15 bases left between them. Germline V lookup: CDR1 ENHRY, CDR2 SYGVKD. This chain's CDR3 is CAISEGQGKVTEAFF. The CDR3 nucleotides are TGTGCCATCAGTGAGGGGCAGGGGAAAGTTACTGAAGCTTTCTTT.

The rearrangement links TRBV2 to TRBJ2-5; 8 positions agree with TRBD2. The length of the CDR3 is 15 residues. CDR1 is SNHLY and CDR2 is FYNNEI in the germline V gene. With V trimmed by 5 bases and J by 5 bases, 10 bases remained unmatched. The CDR3 DNA is TGTGCCAGCAGTCCTTTGCCGGGGGGGCAGGAGACCCAGTACTTC. It specifies CASSPLPGGQETQYF.

The J gene is TRBJ2-1, the V gene TRBV19; 8 bases align to TRBD1. The CDR3 spans 15 residues. After removal of 7 bases from V and 1 base from J, the junction contained 6 bases not matched to a gene. Germline V CDR1 and CDR2: LNHDA, SQIVND (reference sequence). CDR3: CASTTDRASYNEQFF. CDR3 DNA: TGTGCCAGTACCACGGACAGGGCTTCCTACAATGAGCAGTTCTTC.

This rearrangement joins TRBV6-6 to TRBJ1-3; 8 nucleotides agree with TRBD1. CDR1 and CDR2 from the germline V gene are MNHNY and SVGAGI (reference sequence). The V and J ends lost 0 bases and 4 bases, in that order; junction bases with no gene match: 5. The CDR3 has 16 residues. The CDR3 sequence is CASSYSATGVGNTIYF. The CDR3 nucleotides are TGTGCCAGCAGTTACTCCGCGACAGGGGTCGGAAACACCATATATTTT.

The gene calls are TRBV5-1 and TRBJ2-3; a weak D match, TRBD2 (6 bases). Per germline, CDR1 SGHRS and CDR2 YFSETQ. The CDR3 is 17 residues long. The V gene lost 3 bases and the J gene lost 4 bases, with 21 bases spanning the gap. CDR3 nucleotides: TGCGCCAGCAGCTGGAAGTCGACCACAGGAGGGGCAGATACGCAGTATTTT. It is translated as CASSWKSTTGGADTQYF.

V usage is TRBV19 and J usage is TRBJ1-5, with TRBD1 identical over 7 bases. Germline V gene data show CDR1 as LNHDA and CDR2 as SQIVND (reference sequence). The CDR3 totals 16 residues. J lost 1 base, V lost 3 bases, and 6 bases had no gene match. CDR3 bases: TGTGCCAGTAGTATTAGGCAGGGACAGAGCAATCAGCCCCAGCATTTT. Translating gives CASSIRQGQSNQPQHF.

This chain connects TRBV6-5 to TRBJ2-7, with 11 bases lining up with TRBD2. The CDR3 extends over 13 amino acids. The V segment lost 2 bases and the J segment 12 bases; nucleotides outside the gene matches: 6. Germline V lookup: CDR1 MNHEY, CDR2 SVGAGI. The CDR3 sequence: CASSYGTSGGRYF. CDR3 sequence (DNA): TGTGCCAGCAGTTACGGGACTAGCGGAGGGCGGTACTTC.

In the case of this clone: In the same sample, other DNA sequences code for this CDR3. The V gene is TRBV5-1, the J gene TRBJ1-2; TRBD1 is a possible D gene (5 bases). CDR1 SGHRS and CDR2 YFSETQ come from the germline V gene. Trimming took 7 bases from V and 3 from J, leaving 13 bases between them. This CDR3 is built from 13 residues. The CDR3 DNA is TGCGCCAGCTCACCCAGGGAAGACTATGGCTACACCTTC. This encodes CASSPREDYGYTF.

V is TRBV6-5 and J is TRBJ2-5; 10 bases align to TRBD1. Trimming removed 7 bases from V and 3 bases from J; junction bases left unmatched: 8. CDR1 is MNHEY, CDR2 SVGAGI, per germline. The CDR3 length is 15 residues. The CDR3 reads CASNDRGRKKETQYF. The CDR3 bases are TGTGCCAGCAACGACAGGGGGCGGAAGAAAGAGACCCAGTACTTC.

V is TRBV5-6 and J is TRBJ2-3; D may be TRBD2 (6 bases). The CDR3 extends over 14 amino acids. The germline CDR1 and CDR2 sequences are SGHDT and YYEEEE. Trimming cost V 3 bases and J 5 bases, with 13 bases left between them. The CDR3 nucleotides are TGTGCCAGCAGCTCTGGGACTCCACGAGATACGCAGTATTTT. This translates into CASSSGTPRDTQYF.

The chain employs TRBV7-6 and TRBJ2-5; TRBD1 agrees at 10 bases. Losses at the gene ends were 5 bases for V and 1 base for J; bases not matched to a gene: 4. The CDR3 is made up of 15 amino acids. The germline gives CDR1 SGHVS, CDR2 FNYEAQ. The CDR3 loop is CASSKRTGGQETQYF. CDR3 coding DNA: TGTGCCAGCAGCAAACGGACAGGGGGCCAAGAGACCCAGTACTTC.

To note about this clone: The CDR3 does not end in the conserved phenylalanine or tryptophan, so this is likely a read error. The gene calls are TRBV27 and TRBJ1-1; 7 nucleotides align to TRBD1. V lost 2 bases to trimming and J lost 5 bases; unmatched junction nucleotides: 5. The germline CDR1 and CDR2 sequences are MNHEY and SMNVEV (reference sequence). The CDR3 runs to 14 residues. The CDR3 sequence: CASSLAGGDTEAFL. CDR3 DNA sequence: TGTGCCAGCAGTTTAGCAGGGGGAGATACTGAAGCTTTCCTT.

The V and J genes are TRBV19 and TRBJ1-2; D not resolved. The V end lost 7 bases, the J end lost 0 bases, and 15 bases lay between the germline ends. The CDR3 runs 15 residues. Germline CDR1 reads LNHDA; CDR2 reads SQIVND (reference sequence). The CDR3 loop reads CASTQSVGANYGYTF. CDR3 DNA: TGTGCCAGTACCCAAAGCGTAGGTGCTAACTATGGCTACACCTTC.

The genes are TRBV7-9 and TRBJ2-7; 8 bases align to TRBD1. CDR1 SEHNR and CDR2 FQNEAQ come from the germline V gene (reference sequence). Losses at the gene ends were 5 bases for V and 5 bases for J; bases not matched to a gene: 11. CDR3 length equals 15 residues. The CDR3 is CASSHGTGPAHEQYF. CDR3 DNA: TGTGCCAGCAGCCACGGGACAGGCCCTGCCCACGAGCAGTACTTC.

J is TRBJ2-7 and V is TRBV7-6, with 10 bases matching TRBD1. The CDR3 runs 14 residues. The V and J ends lost 5 bases and 9 bases, in that order; junction bases with no gene match: 10. Germline V gene lookup returns CDR1 SGHVS and CDR2 FNYEAQ. This CDR3 reads CASSDDRGLGGQYF. The CDR3 nucleotides are TGTGCCAGCAGCGACGACAGGGGGCTCGGCGGGCAGTACTTC. Full variable domain (outside the CDR3, taken from reference TRBV7-6 and TRBJ2-7): GAGVSQSPRYKVTKRGQDVALRCDPISGHVSLYWYRQALGQGPEFLTYFNYEAQQDKSGLPNDRFSAERPEGSISTLTIQRTEQRDSAMYRCASSDDRGLGGQYFGPGTRLTVT.

The chain carries TRBV18 and TRBJ1-1, with 7 bases matching TRBD1. With 4 bases clipped from V and 5 bases from J, the junction kept 13 bases outside the gene matches. This CDR3 contains 16 residues. The germline CDR1 and CDR2 sequences are KGHSH and LQKENI. DNA for the CDR3: TGTGCCAGCTCACTTTACTACAGGGGTAGTGGGACTGAAGCTTTCTTT. Translated: CASSLYYRGSGTEAFF. The variable domain in full, with the rest retrieved from reference TRBV18 and TRBJ1-1, is NAGVMQNPRHLVRRRGQEARLRCSPMKGHSHVYWYRQLPEEGLKFMVYLQKENIIDESGMPKERFSAEFPKEGPSILRIQQVVRGDSAAYFCASSLYYRGSGTEAFFGQGTRLTVV.

The V gene is TRBV7-9, the J gene TRBJ2-7, with a tentative D call TRBD2 (7 bases). Deletions cut 1 base from V and 0 bases from J, with 22 bases between. Germline V lookup: CDR1 SEHNR, CDR2 FQNEAQ (reference sequence). The CDR3 is 19 amino acids. The CDR3: CASSLGGGHTTRSSYEQYF. CDR3 coding DNA: TGTGCCAGCAGCTTAGGGGGGGGACATACGACGAGGAGCTCCTACGAGCAGTACTTC.

Concerning this clone: A junction boundary mismatches the germline segment, possibly from a read error. The V call is TRBV2, the J call TRBJ1-6; no definite D call. The CDR3 consists of 12 residues. CDR1 SNHLY and CDR2 FYNNEI come from the germline V gene. CDR3 nucleotides: TGTGCCAGCAGTGAAAAGCGTGCGGGTTTTCGCTTT. This codes for CASSEKRAGFRF.

This clone was seen only a few times. The chain is built from TRBV4-2 and TRBJ1-5; no reliable D call. The germline V and J ends were trimmed by 0 bases and 9 bases, with 9 bases remaining between them. The CDR3 has 13 residues. Germline CDR1 reads LGHNA; CDR2 reads YNFKEQ. CDR3 in amino acids: CASSQDRNSPQHF. DNA for the CDR3: TGTGCCAGCAGCCAAGACAGGAATTCGCCCCAGCATTTT.

The chain combines TRBV6-1 with TRBJ2-7, with D perhaps TRBD1 (5 bases). The CDR3 has 13 amino acids. Germline V gene data show CDR1 as MNHNS and CDR2 as SASEGT. The V gene lost 7 bases and the J gene lost 3 bases, with 13 bases spanning the gap. CDR3 protein: CASNRDSHYEQYF. The DNA for the CDR3 is TGTGCCAGCAATCGTGACAGCCACTACGAGCAGTACTTC.